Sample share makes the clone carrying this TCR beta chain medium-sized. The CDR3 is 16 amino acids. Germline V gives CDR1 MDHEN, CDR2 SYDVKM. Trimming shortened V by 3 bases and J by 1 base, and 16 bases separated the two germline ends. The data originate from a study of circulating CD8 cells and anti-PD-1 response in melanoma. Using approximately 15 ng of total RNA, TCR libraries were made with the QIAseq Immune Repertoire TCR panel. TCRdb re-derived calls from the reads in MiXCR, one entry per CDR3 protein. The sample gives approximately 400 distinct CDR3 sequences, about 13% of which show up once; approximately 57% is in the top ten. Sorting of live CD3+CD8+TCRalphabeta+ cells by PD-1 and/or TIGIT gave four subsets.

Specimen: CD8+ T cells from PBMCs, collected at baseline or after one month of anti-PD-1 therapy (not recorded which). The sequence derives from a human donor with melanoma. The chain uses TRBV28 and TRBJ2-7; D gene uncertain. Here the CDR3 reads CASSFNPAIGSYEQYF. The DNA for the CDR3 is TGTGCCAGCAGTTTTAACCCAGCAATTGGGTCCTACGAGCAGTACTTC. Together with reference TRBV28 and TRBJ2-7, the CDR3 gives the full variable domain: DVKVTQSSRYLVKRTGEKVFLECVQDMDHENMFWYRQDPGLGLRLIYFSYDVKMKEKGDIPEGYSVSREKKERFSLILESASTNQTSMYLCASSFNPAIGSYEQYFGPGTRLTVT.